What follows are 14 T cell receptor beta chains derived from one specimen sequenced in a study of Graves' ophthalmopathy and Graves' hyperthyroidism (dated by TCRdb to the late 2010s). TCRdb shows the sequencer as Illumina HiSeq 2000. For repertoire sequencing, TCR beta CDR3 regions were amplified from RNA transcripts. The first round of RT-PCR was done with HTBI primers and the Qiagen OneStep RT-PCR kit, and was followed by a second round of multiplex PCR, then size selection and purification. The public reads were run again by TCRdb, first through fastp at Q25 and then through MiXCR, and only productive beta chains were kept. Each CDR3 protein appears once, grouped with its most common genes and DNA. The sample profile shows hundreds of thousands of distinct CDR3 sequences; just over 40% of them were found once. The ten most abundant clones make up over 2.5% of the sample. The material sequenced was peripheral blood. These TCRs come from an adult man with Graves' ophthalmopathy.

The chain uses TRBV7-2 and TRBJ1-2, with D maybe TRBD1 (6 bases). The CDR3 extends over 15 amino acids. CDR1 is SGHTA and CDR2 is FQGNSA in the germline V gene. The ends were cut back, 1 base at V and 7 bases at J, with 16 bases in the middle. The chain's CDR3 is CASSLGAGVIGGYTF. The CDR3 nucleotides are TGTGCCAGCAGCTTAGGGGCAGGGGTTATTGGTGGCTACACCTTC.

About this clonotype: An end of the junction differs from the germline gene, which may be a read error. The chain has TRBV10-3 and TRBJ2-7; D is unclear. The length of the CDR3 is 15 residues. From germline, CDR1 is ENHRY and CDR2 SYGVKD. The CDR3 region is CASSLFYSKAYEQYF. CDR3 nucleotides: TGTGCCAGCAGTTTATTTTACTCGAAGGCCTACGAGCAGTACTTC.

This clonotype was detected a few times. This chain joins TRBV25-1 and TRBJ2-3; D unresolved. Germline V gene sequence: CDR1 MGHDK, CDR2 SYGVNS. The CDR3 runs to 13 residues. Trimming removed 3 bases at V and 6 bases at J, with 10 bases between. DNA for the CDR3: TGTGCCAGCAGTGATGTGTTGGGGGATACGCAGTATTTT. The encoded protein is CASSDVLGDTQYF.

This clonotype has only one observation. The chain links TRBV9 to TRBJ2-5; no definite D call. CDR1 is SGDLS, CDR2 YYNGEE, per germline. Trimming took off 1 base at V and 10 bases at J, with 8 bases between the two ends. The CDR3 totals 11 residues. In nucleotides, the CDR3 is TGTGCCAGCAGCGTATCGCCCAGCCAGTACTTC. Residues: CASSVSPSQYF.

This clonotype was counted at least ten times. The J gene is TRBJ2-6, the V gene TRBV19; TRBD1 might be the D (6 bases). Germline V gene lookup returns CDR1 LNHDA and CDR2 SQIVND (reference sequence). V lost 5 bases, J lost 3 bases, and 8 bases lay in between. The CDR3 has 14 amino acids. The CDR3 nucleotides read TGTGCCAGTAGTGGGGGCGGTGGGGCCAACGTCCTGACTTTC. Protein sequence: CASSGGGGANVLTF.

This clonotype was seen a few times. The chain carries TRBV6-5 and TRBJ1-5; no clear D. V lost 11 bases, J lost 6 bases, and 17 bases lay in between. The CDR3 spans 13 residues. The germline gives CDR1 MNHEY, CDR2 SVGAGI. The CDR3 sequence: CAVSRVAFQPQHF. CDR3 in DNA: TGTGCCGTTAGCCGGGTTGCTTTTCAGCCCCAGCATTTT.

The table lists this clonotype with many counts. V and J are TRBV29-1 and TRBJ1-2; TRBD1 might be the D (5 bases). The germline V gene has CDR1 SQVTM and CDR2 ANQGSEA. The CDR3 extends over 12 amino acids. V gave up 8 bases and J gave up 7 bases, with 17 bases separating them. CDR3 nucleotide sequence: TGCAGCTCCGCGTCAGGGATGGGTGGCTACACCTTC. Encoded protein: CSSASGMGGYTF. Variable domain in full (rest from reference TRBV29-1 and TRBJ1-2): SAVISQKPSRDICQRGTSLTIQCQVDSQVTMMFWYRQQPGQSLTLIATANQGSEATYESGFVIDKFPISRPNLTFSTLTVSNMSPEDSSIYLCSSASGMGGYTFGSGTRLTVV.

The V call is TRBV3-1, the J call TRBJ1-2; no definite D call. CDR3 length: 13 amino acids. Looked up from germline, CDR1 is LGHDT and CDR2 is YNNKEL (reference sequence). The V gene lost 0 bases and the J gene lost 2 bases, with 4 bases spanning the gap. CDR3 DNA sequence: TGTGCCAGCAGCCAAGAAGCAAACTATGGCTACACCTTC. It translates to CASSQEANYGYTF.

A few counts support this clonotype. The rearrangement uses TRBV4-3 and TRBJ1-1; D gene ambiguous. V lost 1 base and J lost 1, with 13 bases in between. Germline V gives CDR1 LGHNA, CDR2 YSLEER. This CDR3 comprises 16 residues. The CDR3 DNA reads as TGCGCCAGCAGCCAAGCCCATAAACTGAGGAACACTGAAGCTTTCTTT. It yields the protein CASSQAHKLRNTEAFF.

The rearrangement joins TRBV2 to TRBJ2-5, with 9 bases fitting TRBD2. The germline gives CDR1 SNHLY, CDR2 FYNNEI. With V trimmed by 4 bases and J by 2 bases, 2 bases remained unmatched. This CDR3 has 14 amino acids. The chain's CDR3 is CASSGLAAQETQYF. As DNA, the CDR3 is TGTGCCAGCAGTGGACTAGCGGCACAAGAGACCCAGTACTTC.

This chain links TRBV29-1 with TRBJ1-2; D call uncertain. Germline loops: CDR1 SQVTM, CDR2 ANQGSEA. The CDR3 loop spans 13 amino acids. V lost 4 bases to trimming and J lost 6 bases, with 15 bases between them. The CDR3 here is CSVGLAGGHGYTF. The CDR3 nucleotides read TGCAGCGTTGGACTAGCGGGAGGGCATGGCTACACCTTC.

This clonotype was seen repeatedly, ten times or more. CDR3: CASSFASYTGELFF. The CDR3 DNA follows: TGTGCCAGCAGCTTCGCTTCTTACACCGGGGAGCTGTTTTTT. The chain is built from TRBV11-3 and TRBJ2-2, with D uncertain. V was trimmed by 3 bases and J by 3 bases, leaving 8 bases between them. CDR3 size: 14 residues. CDR1 is SGHNT, CDR2 YENEEA, per germline.

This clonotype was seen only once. As DNA, the CDR3 is TGTGCCAGCAGACTAGCGGGAAGCACAAACCAAGAGACCCAGTACTTC. Protein: CASRLAGSTNQETQYF. The chain recombines TRBV19 with TRBJ2-5, with 11 bases that match TRBD2. The J segment lost 0 bases and the V segment lost 9 bases, leaving 9 bases of the junction unmatched. The CDR3 has 16 amino acids. Germline V gives CDR1 LNHDA, CDR2 SQIVND (reference sequence).

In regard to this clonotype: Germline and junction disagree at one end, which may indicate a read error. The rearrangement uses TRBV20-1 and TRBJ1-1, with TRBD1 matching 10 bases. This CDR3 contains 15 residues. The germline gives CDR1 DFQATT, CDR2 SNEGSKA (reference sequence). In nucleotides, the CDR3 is TGCAGTGCTAGTGTTCCGGGACAGGGGAGGCCTGAAGTTTTCTTT. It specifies CSASVPGQGRPEVFF.